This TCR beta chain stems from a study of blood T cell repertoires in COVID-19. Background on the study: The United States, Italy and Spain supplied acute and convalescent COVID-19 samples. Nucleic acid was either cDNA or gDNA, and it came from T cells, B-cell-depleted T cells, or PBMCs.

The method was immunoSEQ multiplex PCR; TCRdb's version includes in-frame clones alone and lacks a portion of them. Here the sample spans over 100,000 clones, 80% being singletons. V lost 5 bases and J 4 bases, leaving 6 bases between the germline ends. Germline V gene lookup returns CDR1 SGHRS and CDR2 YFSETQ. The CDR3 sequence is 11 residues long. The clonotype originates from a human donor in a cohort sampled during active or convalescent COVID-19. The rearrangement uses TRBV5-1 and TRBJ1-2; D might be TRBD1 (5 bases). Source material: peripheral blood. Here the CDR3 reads CASRGAYGYTF. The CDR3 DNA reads TGCGCCAGCAGAGGGGCCTATGGCTACACCTTC.